One sample yielded the 27 T cell receptor beta chains listed below, sequenced in a study of blood T cell repertoires in COVID-19. The method was immunoSEQ multiplex PCR; TCRdb's version includes in-frame clones alone and lacks a portion of them. The data show around 250,000 clones, with 65% to 90% seen just once and 5% to 6.5% held by the top ten. The sequenced sample consisted of peripheral blood. All receptors derive from a man between 45 and 60 years old with active or convalescent COVID-19.

The V and J genes are TRBV6-5 and TRBJ1-1; a weak D match, TRBD1 (5 bases). The V and J ends lost 2 bases and 11 bases respectively, with 12 bases between them. The CDR3 is 12 residues long. CDR1 and CDR2 from the germline V gene are MNHEY and SVGAGI. In DNA, the CDR3 is TGTGCCAGCAGTTACGGTAGGGGCACGGCTTTCTTT. This translates into CASSYGRGTAFF.

This clone was counted once. The V and J genes are TRBV5-6 and TRBJ1-1, with TRBD1 identical over 7 bases. Germline V lookup: CDR1 SGHDT, CDR2 YYEEEE. V lost 4 bases to trimming and J lost 8 bases; unmatched junction nucleotides: 5. The CDR3 is 12 residues long. For the CDR3, the DNA is TGTGCCAGCAGCCCAGGGGGATCCGAAGCTTTCTTT. Its protein product is CASSPGGSEAFF.

This CDR3 reads CASSESTRDYSNQPQHF. The DNA for the CDR3 is TGCGCCAGCAGTGAGTCGACTCGGGATTATAGCAATCAGCCCCAGCATTTT. The V call is TRBV10-1, the J call TRBJ1-5; no clear D. Germline V gene data show CDR1 as WNHNN and CDR2 as SYGVQD (reference sequence). Trimming removed 0 bases from V and 0 bases from J, with 12 bases in between. This CDR3 has 17 residues.

In this sample, this clone turned up once. The chain uses TRBV12-3 or TRBV12-4 and TRBJ1-1; D gene unclear. V was cut by 7 bases and J by 0 bases, with 9 bases left in between. This CDR3 is built from 13 residues. CDR3 DNA: TGTGCCAGCATCATGCAGATGAACACTGAAGCTTTCTTT. This translates into CASIMQMNTEAFF.

The chain uses TRBV19 and TRBJ1-5, with a weak D call TRBD1 (5 bases). The CDR3 spans 19 residues. V lost 3 bases and J 3 bases, leaving 24 bases between the germline ends. CDR1 and CDR2 (germline): LNHDA, SQIVND (reference sequence). CDR3 amino acids: CASSIPTTRLDSFNQPQHF. The DNA for the CDR3 is TGTGCCAGTAGTATCCCGACCACCCGACTTGACAGTTTCAATCAGCCCCAGCATTTT.

This chain connects TRBV2 to TRBJ2-7; D ambiguous. The germline V gene encodes CDR1 SNHLY and CDR2 FYNNEI. The CDR3 is 15 amino acids. Trimming shortened V by 8 bases and J by 3 bases, and 20 bases separated the two germline ends. Written as DNA, the CDR3 is TGTGCCAGCGCAGAGGTGGTCCCTCTTTACTACGAGCAGTACTTC. As protein: CASAEVVPLYYEQYF.

The chain has TRBV6-1 and TRBJ1-1; 7 nucleotides align to TRBD1. This CDR3 region has 20 residues. The germline V gene has CDR1 MNHNS and CDR2 SASEGT. Trimming took 4 bases from V and 5 from J; bases not matched to a gene: 25. CDR3 region: CASSGLRRAAAARGRTEAFF. CDR3 in DNA: TGTGCCAGCAGTGGTCTTCGCCGGGCCGCTGCAGCCAGGGGGAGGACTGAAGCTTTCTTT.

The V call is TRBV28, the J call TRBJ1-1; D is undetermined. This CDR3 has 13 amino acids. Between the trimmed V and J ends, which lost 2 bases and 6 bases, there was a span of 10 bases. Germline V lookup: CDR1 MDHEN, CDR2 SYDVKM. This CDR3 reads CASSLGGHPEAFF. The DNA for the CDR3 is TGTGCCAGCAGTTTAGGAGGTCACCCTGAAGCTTTCTTT.

The chain combines TRBV2 with TRBJ1-1; 7 bases are shared with TRBD1. Germline V gives CDR1 SNHLY, CDR2 FYNNEI. CDR3 length equals 14 residues. With V trimmed by 10 bases and J by 1 base, 9 bases remained unmatched. For the CDR3, the DNA is TGTGCCACCCAAAGGGGGCTCGGGAACACTGAAGCTTTCTTT. Translation: CATQRGLGNTEAFF. Filled out from reference TRBV2 and TRBJ1-1, the complete variable domain reads EPEVTQTPSHQVTQMGQEVILRCVPISNHLYFYWYRQILGQKVEFLVSFYNNEISEKSEIFDDQFSVERPDGSNFTLKIRSTKLEDSAMYFCATQRGLGNTEAFFGQGTRLTVV.

J is TRBJ1-6 and V is TRBV28; 9 bases align to TRBD1. Germline loops: CDR1 MDHEN, CDR2 SYDVKM. Trimming at V came to 5 bases and at J to 8 bases, leaving 4 bases not matched to a gene. CDR3 length: 14 residues. This CDR3 is CASSGTGTHSPLHF. CDR3 bases: TGTGCCAGCAGTGGGACAGGGACTCATTCACCCCTCCACTTT.

The chain employs TRBV5-1 and TRBJ1-1, with a possible D match to TRBD1 (5 bases). The CDR3 length is 13 residues. V was trimmed by 3 bases and J by 11 bases, leaving 17 bases between them. Germline-derived CDR1 and CDR2 are SGHRS and YFSETQ. The DNA of the CDR3 is TGCGCCAGCAGCTGGGTGGGTCAGGGTGATGCTTTCTTT. Protein: CASSWVGQGDAFF.

V is TRBV29-1 and J is TRBJ2-3; 9 bases align to TRBD1. Germline lookup yields CDR1 SQVTM and CDR2 ANQGSEA. V was clipped by 5 bases and J by 6 bases; unmatched bases: 6. This CDR3 is built from 13 residues. CDR3 region: CSVTGQGWDTQYF. Here the CDR3 DNA reads TGCAGCGTTACCGGACAGGGGTGGGATACGCAGTATTTT.

About this clone itself: The same CDR3 is also encoded by other DNA sequences in this sample. This chain uses TRBV6-5 with TRBJ1-4, with D possibly matching TRBD1 (5 bases). The V end was cut by 6 bases, the J end by 2 bases, with 10 bases between. Germline CDR1 and CDR2: MNHEY and SVGAGI. This CDR3 contains 14 residues. The CDR3: CASSLGGTNEKLFF. The CDR3 coding sequence is TGTGCCAGCAGCCTCGGGGGTACTAATGAAAAACTGTTTTTT.

V is TRBV15 and J is TRBJ1-1; 9 bases match TRBD1. The J segment lost 4 bases and the V segment lost 1 base, leaving 4 bases of the junction unmatched. From germline, CDR1 is LNHNV and CDR2 YYDKDF (reference sequence). This CDR3 has 15 residues. CDR3 region: CATSRGTGVGTEAFF. CDR3 DNA sequence: TGTGCCACCAGCAGAGGGACAGGGGTGGGCACTGAAGCTTTCTTT.

The chain links TRBV3-1 (or the pseudogene TRBV3-2) to TRBJ2-5; 12 bases are a match to TRBD2. Germline CDR1 LGHDT, CDR2 YNNKEL (reference sequence). The CDR3 runs to 19 residues. The trim removed 2 bases at V and 0 bases at J, leaving 10 bases unmatched. The CDR3 here is CASSQPIGTSGRYQETQYF. CDR3 bases: TGTGCCAGCAGCCAACCCATCGGGACTAGCGGGCGGTACCAAGAGACCCAGTACTTC.

The J gene is TRBJ1-2, the V gene TRBV2, with 7 bases fitting TRBD1. The CDR3 contains 15 residues. Germline-derived CDR1 and CDR2 are SNHLY and FYNNEI. J gave up 6 bases and V 4 bases, and 11 bases lay outside the gene matches. The CDR3 bases are TGTGCCAGCAGTGGGCAAGGGGGCATATTTGATGGCTACACCTTC. It codes for CASSGQGGIFDGYTF.

This chain connects TRBV5-1 to TRBJ2-3, with a possible D match to TRBD2 (5 bases). Trimming left V 5 bases short and J 2 bases short, with 9 bases between. Germline loops: CDR1 SGHRS, CDR2 YFSETQ. The CDR3 has 13 residues. The CDR3, as DNA: TGCGCCAGCAGTAGGGAGTCCACAGATACGCAGTATTTT. Translated, it gives CASSRESTDTQYF.

The chain joins TRBV27 to TRBJ2-7; a weak D match, TRBD2 (6 bases). V was cut by 0 bases and J by 6 bases, with 9 bases left in between. This CDR3 is 13 amino acids long. The V gene's germline CDR1 is MNHEY and CDR2 SMNVEV (reference sequence). The CDR3 is CASSLSRRVEQYF. CDR3 nucleotide sequence: TGTGCCAGCAGTTTATCGCGGAGGGTCGAGCAGTACTTC.

V and J are TRBV11-2 and TRBJ2-7; D unclear. V dropped 4 bases and J dropped 2 bases, with 9 bases sitting between them. Germline-derived CDR1 and CDR2 are SGHAT and FQNNGV. This CDR3 contains 13 residues. Here the CDR3 reads CASSSQRAYEQYF. The CDR3 region has the DNA TGTGCCAGCAGCTCCCAAAGAGCCTACGAGCAGTACTTC.

This clone was detected only once. This chain connects TRBV4-2 to TRBJ1-5; D possibly corresponds to TRBD1 (6 bases). The CDR3 covers 16 residues. Trimming took off 1 base at V and 3 bases at J, with 13 bases between the two ends. The germline V gene encodes CDR1 LGHNA and CDR2 YNFKEQ. The CDR3 loop reads CASSQGTVQDNQPQHF. The CDR3 DNA follows: TGTGCCAGCAGCCAAGGGACAGTCCAAGACAATCAGCCCCAGCATTTT.

This CDR3 reads CASSILRRGGKDYGYTF. The CDR3 nucleotides are TGTGCCAGTAGTATACTTAGGCGAGGGGGAAAAGACTATGGCTACACCTTC. The chain is built from TRBV19 and TRBJ1-2; D may be TRBD1 (6 bases). Germline assignment: CDR1 LNHDA and CDR2 SQIVND (reference sequence). The CDR3 contains 17 residues. Trimming left V 2 bases short and J 3 bases short, with 19 bases between.

The CDR3 loop reads CASSQERARNTGELFF. CDR3 coding DNA: TGCGCCAGCAGCCAAGAGCGGGCTAGGAACACCGGGGAGCTGTTTTTT. V usage is TRBV4-3 and J usage is TRBJ2-2, with a tentative D call TRBD2 (5 bases). This CDR3 is built from 16 residues. Germline V gene data show CDR1 as LGHNA and CDR2 as YSLEER. Trimming pared 0 bases from V and 1 base from J, leaving 9 bases between.

The gene calls are TRBV7-9 and TRBJ1-1; a weak D match, TRBD1 (6 bases). Germline CDR1 reads SEHNR; CDR2 reads FQNEAQ (reference sequence). The V end was cut by 4 bases, the J end by 7 bases, with 13 bases between. The CDR3 length is 13 residues. The CDR3 region is CASSSTGLGEAFF. CDR3 in DNA: TGTGCCAGCAGCTCCACAGGGTTGGGTGAAGCTTTCTTT.

This chain uses TRBV5-6 with TRBJ2-5; D gene ambiguous. Germline lookup yields CDR1 SGHDT and CDR2 YYEEEE. V lost 1 base, J lost 5 bases, and 6 bases lay in between. The CDR3 contains 12 residues. The CDR3 here is CASSLQEETQYF. The CDR3 coding sequence is TGTGCCAGCAGCTTGCAAGAGGAGACCCAGTACTTC.

The chain carries TRBV7-9 and TRBJ1-1, with D hard to call. Germline values: CDR1 SEHNR, CDR2 FQNEAQ (reference sequence). Trimming left V 5 bases short and J 6 bases short, with 10 bases between. This CDR3 comprises 12 residues. In DNA, the CDR3 is TGTGCCAGCAGCCTGGACTTTGCTGAAGCTTTCTTT. Its protein is CASSLDFAEAFF.

V and J are TRBV2 and TRBJ1-1; D might be TRBD1 (6 bases). Trimming left V 1 base short and J 4 bases short, with 10 bases between. The germline V gene encodes CDR1 SNHLY and CDR2 FYNNEI. The CDR3 contains 14 residues. The CDR3 DNA sequence: TGTGCCAGCAGTGAAGACGGGGGGCTCACTGAAGCTTTCTTT. As protein: CASSEDGGLTEAFF.

The chain recombines TRBV7-3 with TRBJ2-2; a possible D gene is TRBD1 (6 bases). Germline CDR1 SGHTA, CDR2 FQGTGA. The CDR3 loop spans 15 amino acids. Trimming shortened V by 5 bases and J by 5 bases, and 15 bases separated the two germline ends. The chain's CDR3 is CASSPALRGTGELFF. The DNA of the CDR3 is TGTGCCAGCAGCCCTGCCTTAAGGGGGACCGGGGAGCTGTTTTTT.